These 9 T cell receptor beta chains share one sample of origin, sequenced in a study of Graves' ophthalmopathy and Graves' hyperthyroidism. TCR beta CDR3 regions were amplified from RNA transcripts. HTBI primers were employed in first-round RT-PCR, then a second-round multiplex PCR followed. Each CDR3 protein is one row after TCRdb ran MiXCR on the multiplex PCR reads. The data hold under 350,000 distinct CDR3 sequences, with roughly 15% observed a single time. Sequenced material: peripheral blood. These receptors were collected from an adult man with Graves' ophthalmopathy.

This clonotype has at least ten counts. The CDR3 region is CAAGKGLNQPQHF. CDR3 DNA sequence: TGTGCCGCGGGCAAGGGTCTCAATCAGCCCCAGCATTTT. The chain carries TRBV27 and TRBJ1-5; D gene ambiguous. V lost 11 bases, J lost 3 bases, and 14 bases lay in between. CDR3 length: 13 amino acids. The germline V gene has CDR1 MNHEY and CDR2 SMNVEV (reference sequence).

This clonotype appeared many times. The rearrangement joins TRBV19 to TRBJ2-6; 12 bases are a match to TRBD1. Germline assignment: CDR1 LNHDA and CDR2 SQIVND (reference sequence). Unmatched junction bases numbered 5, after V lost 8 bases and J lost 0 bases. There are 17 residues in the CDR3. The CDR3: CASRDRGLNSGANVLTF. DNA for the CDR3: TGTGCCAGTCGGGACAGGGGGCTAAACTCTGGGGCCAACGTCCTGACTTTC.

This clonotype was detected many times. The rearrangement joins TRBV5-4 to TRBJ1-1, with 10 bases aligning to TRBD1. Losses at the gene ends were 3 bases for V and 4 bases for J; bases not matched to a gene: 12. CDR3 size: 17 residues. Germline loops: CDR1 SGHNT, CDR2 YYREEE (reference sequence). The CDR3 sequence is CASSYSGQGELGTEAFF. CDR3 in DNA: TGTGCCAGCAGCTATTCAGGACAGGGGGAATTGGGCACTGAAGCTTTCTTT.

This clonotype appeared many times. The rearrangement uses TRBV6-2 or TRBV6-3 and TRBJ1-1; maybe TRBD1 (5 bases). The V end lost 2 bases, the J end lost 0 bases, and 7 bases lay between the germline ends. There are 14 residues in the CDR3. Germline V gives CDR1 MNHEY, CDR2 SVGEGT. CDR3 in amino acids: CASSYPGMNTEAFF. The CDR3 DNA reads as TGTGCCAGCAGTTACCCAGGGATGAACACTGAAGCTTTCTTT.

This clonotype was observed many times. The chain carries TRBV27 and TRBJ1-6; no reliable D call. This CDR3 is 13 amino acids long. Germline values: CDR1 MNHEY, CDR2 SMNVEV (reference sequence). Trimming left V 3 bases short and J 6 bases short, with 6 bases between. The DNA for the CDR3 is TGTGCCAGCAGTTTTGGAGTTAATTCACCCCTCCACTTT. It specifies CASSFGVNSPLHF.

This clonotype was detected ten times or more. The chain joins TRBV20-1 to TRBJ1-5; D is perhaps TRBD1 (6 bases). The V gene lost 4 bases and the J gene lost 3 bases, with 13 bases spanning the gap. The CDR3 covers 14 residues. Germline values: CDR1 DFQATT, CDR2 SNEGSKA (reference sequence). In DNA form, the CDR3 reads TGCAGTGCTAAACGGACAGCCCTCAATCAGCCCCAGCATTTT. It translates to CSAKRTALNQPQHF.

This clonotype was detected ten times or more. The J gene is TRBJ1-3, the V gene TRBV5-1, with D possibly matching TRBD1 (6 bases). Trimming removed 4 bases from V and 0 bases from J, with 20 bases in between. CDR1 is SGHRS, CDR2 YFSETQ, per germline. The CDR3 runs 18 residues. The CDR3 here is CASSATQGRRASGNTIYF. CDR3 DNA: TGCGCCAGCAGCGCTACACAGGGAAGGAGGGCCTCTGGAAACACCATATATTTT.

The chain has TRBV12-3 or TRBV12-4 and TRBJ1-1; D is ambiguous. The germline V and J ends were trimmed by 6 bases and 4 bases, with 9 bases remaining between them. This CDR3 has 12 residues. This CDR3 reads CASRKWSTEAFF. CDR3 nucleotides: TGTGCCAGCAGGAAGTGGAGCACTGAAGCTTTCTTT.

This clonotype showed up many times. The rearrangement joins TRBV7-9 to TRBJ1-1; D is uncertain. The CDR3 spans 13 residues. Trimming took 2 bases from V and 4 from J, leaving 8 bases between them. Germline loops: CDR1 SEHNR, CDR2 FQNEAQ (reference sequence). CDR3 residues: CASSLRVSTEAFF. CDR3 coding DNA: TGTGCCAGCAGCTTAAGAGTCAGCACTGAAGCTTTCTTT.